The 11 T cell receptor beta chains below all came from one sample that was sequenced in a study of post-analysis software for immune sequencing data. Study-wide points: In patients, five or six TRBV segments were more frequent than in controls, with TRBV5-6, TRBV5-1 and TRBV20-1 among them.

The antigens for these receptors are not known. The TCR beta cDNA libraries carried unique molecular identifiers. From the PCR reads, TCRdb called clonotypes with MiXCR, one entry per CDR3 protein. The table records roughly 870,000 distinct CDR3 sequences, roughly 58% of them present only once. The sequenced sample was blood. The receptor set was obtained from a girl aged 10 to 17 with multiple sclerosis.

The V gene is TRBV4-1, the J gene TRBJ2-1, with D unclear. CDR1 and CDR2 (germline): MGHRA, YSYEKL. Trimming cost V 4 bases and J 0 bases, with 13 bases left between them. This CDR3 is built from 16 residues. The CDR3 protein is CASSPLRRSSYNEQFF. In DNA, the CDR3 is TGCGCCAGCAGCCCCCTCCGAAGGAGCTCCTACAATGAGCAGTTCTTC.

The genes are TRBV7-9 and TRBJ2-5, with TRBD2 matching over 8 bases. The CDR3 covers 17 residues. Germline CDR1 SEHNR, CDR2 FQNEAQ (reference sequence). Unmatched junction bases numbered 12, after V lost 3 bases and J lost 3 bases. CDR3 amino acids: CASSFRTGGPLEETQYF. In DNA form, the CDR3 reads TGTGCCAGCAGCTTTCGGACGGGGGGGCCGTTGGAAGAGACCCAGTACTTC.

The CDR3 sequence: CASSFTTGEGKLFF. The CDR3 DNA follows: TGTGCCAGCAGTTTTACGACAGGGGAGGGAAAACTGTTTTTT. The genes are TRBV12-3 or TRBV12-4 and TRBJ1-4, with 8 bases identical to TRBD1. The CDR3 has 14 residues. The junction had 7 bases not matched to a gene; V was cut back by 3 bases and J by 10 bases.

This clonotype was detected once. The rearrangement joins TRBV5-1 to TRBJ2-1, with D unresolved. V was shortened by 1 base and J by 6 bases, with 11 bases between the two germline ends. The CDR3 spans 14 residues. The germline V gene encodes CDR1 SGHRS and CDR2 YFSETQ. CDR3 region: CASSLSSPPNEQFF. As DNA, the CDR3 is TGCGCCAGCAGCTTGTCGTCCCCGCCCAATGAGCAGTTCTTC. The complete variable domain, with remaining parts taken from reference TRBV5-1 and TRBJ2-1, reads KAGVTQTPRYLIKTRGQQVTLSCSPISGHRSVSWYQQTPGQGLQFLFEYFSETQRNKGNFPGRFSGRQFSNSRSEMNVSTLELGDSALYLCASSLSSPPNEQFFGPGTRLTVL.

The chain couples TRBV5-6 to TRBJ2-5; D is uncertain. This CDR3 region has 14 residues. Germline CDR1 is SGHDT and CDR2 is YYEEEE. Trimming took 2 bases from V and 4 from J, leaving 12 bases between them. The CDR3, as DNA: TGTGCCAGCAGCTTAGCCACAGCCCCAGAGACCCAGTACTTC. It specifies CASSLATAPETQYF.

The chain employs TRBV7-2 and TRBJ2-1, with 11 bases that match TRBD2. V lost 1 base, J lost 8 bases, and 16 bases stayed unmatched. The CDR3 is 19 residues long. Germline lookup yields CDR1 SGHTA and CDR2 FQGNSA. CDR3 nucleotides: TGTGCCAGCAGCTTAGTAGGGTCTCTAGGACTAGCGGGTATGGATGAGCAGTTCTTC. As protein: CASSLVGSLGLAGMDEQFF.

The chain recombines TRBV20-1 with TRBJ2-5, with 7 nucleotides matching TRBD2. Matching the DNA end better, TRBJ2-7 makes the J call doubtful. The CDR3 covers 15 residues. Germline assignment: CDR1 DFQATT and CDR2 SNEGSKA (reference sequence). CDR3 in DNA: TGCAGTGCTAGAGAGATAAATCGGGGGGACTACGAGCAGTACTTC. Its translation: CSAREINRGDYEQYF.

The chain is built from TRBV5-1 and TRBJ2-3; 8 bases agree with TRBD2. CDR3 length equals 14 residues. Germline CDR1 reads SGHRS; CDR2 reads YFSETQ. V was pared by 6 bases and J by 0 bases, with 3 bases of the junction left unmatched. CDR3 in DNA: TGCGCCAGCATCGCGGGGGGAAGCACAGATACGCAGTATTTT. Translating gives CASIAGGSTDTQYF.

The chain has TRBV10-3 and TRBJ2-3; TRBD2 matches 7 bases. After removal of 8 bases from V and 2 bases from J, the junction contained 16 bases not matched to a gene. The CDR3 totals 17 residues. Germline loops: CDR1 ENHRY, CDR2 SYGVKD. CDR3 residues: CAIGGSRLAGNTDTQYF. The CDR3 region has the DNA TGTGCCATCGGGGGGTCAAGACTAGCTGGGAACACAGATACGCAGTATTTT.

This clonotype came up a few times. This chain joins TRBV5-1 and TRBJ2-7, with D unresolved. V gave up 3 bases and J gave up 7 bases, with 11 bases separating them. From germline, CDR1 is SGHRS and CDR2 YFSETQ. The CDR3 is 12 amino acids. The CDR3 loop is CASSYRPEEQYF. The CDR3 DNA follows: TGCGCCAGCAGCTACCGACCCGAAGAGCAGTACTTC.

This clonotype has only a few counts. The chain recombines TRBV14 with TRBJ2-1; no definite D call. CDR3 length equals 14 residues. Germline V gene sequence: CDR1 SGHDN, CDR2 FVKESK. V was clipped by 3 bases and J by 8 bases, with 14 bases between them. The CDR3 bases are TGTGCCAGCAGCCACGAGCAGCCAGGCGATGAGCAGTTCTTC. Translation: CASSHEQPGDEQFF.